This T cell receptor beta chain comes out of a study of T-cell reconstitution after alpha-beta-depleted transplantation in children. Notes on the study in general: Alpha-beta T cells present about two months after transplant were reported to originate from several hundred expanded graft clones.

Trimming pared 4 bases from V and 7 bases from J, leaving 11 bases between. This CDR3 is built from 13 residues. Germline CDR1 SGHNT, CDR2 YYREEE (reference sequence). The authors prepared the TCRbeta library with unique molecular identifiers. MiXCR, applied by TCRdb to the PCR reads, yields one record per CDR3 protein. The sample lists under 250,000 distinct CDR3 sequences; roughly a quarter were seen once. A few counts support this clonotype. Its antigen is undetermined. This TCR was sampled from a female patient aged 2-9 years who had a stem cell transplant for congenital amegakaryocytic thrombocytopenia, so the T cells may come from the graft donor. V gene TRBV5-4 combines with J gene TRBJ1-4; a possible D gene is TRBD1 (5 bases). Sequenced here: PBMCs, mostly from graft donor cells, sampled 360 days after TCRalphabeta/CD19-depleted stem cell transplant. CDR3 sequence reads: CASSLGTVEKLFF. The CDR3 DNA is TGTGCCAGCAGCCTCGGGACTGTTGAAAAACTGTTTTTT.